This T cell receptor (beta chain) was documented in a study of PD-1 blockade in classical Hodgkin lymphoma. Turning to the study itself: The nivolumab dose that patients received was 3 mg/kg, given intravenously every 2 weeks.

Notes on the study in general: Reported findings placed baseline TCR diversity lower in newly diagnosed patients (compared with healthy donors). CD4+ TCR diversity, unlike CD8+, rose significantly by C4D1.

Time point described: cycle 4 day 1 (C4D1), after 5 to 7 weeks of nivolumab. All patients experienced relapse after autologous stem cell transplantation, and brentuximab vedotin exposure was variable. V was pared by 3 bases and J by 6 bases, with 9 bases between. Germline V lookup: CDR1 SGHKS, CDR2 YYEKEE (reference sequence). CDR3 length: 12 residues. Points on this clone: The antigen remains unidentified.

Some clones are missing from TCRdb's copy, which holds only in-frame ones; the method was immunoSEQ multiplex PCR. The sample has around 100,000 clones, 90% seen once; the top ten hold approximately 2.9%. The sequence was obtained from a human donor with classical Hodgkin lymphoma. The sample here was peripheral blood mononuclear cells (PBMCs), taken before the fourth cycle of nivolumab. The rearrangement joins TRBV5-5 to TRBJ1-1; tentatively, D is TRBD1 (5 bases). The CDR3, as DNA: TGTGCCAGCAGCTCCGACAGTTCTGAAGCTTTCTTT. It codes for CASSSDSSEAFF.